This TCR beta chain derives from a study of T cell responses to AZD1222 COVID-19 vaccine (dated by TCRdb to 2020 to 2023). Regarding the study in general: Because spike-specific TCR depth and breadth did not differ between the two schedules, AZD1222 recipients who got a second dose at roughly 4 weeks were pooled with those who got a second dose at roughly 12 weeks. A total of 230 to 250 trial participants underwent TCR sequencing, of whom some 210 received two doses of AZD1222 and around 26 received two doses of the MenACWY control vaccine. Enrollment into the trials was organized by age into subgroups of 18-55, 56-69 and 70-plus years, and those subgroups contained roughly 150, 30 and 60 TCR-sequenced participants, respectively.

General findings and caveats noted by the study authors: Participants were mostly white British, with more females than males. The authors suggested clonal diversity may have been underestimated. Only five or six AZD1222 recipients were SARS-CoV-2 seropositive at baseline, limiting conclusions about previously exposed vaccinees. The whole spike protein was spanned by vaccine-associated CD4 TCRs, and dominant responses were seen in regions 160-218 and 743-854. Because no day 14 peak-response samples were available, repertoires were characterized only after the peak T cell response. Epitopes outside the regions mutated in the B.1.351 and B.1.1.7 variants were reportedly recognized by nearly half of the unique spike-specific TCRs. Spike-specific TCR breadth and depth rose significantly after two AZD1222 doses compared with day 0 and with MenACWY recipients. The 56-69-year group was small, and its depth increase did not reach significance, likely because of low power.

Notes on this clone: The antigen it recognizes is unknown. Base-call qualities are not available, and no considerably larger clone is one nucleotide away.

V is cut back by 5 bases and J by 6 bases, with 5 bases in the junction unmatched. From a lookup of the germline V gene (reference sequence), CDR1 and CDR2 are MNHEY and SMNVEV. Including cysteine and phenylalanine, the CDR3 has 13 amino acids. Only the CDR3 DNA stays, 39 bases, in frame from base 1. The CDR3 regions of human TCRbeta chains were analyzed by immunosequencing. Processing in the source paper ran as follows. Repertoire TCRs were checked for matches against a reference library of SARS-CoV-2-specific TCRs that had been generated using the MIRA antigen-specificity platform. Breadth meant the fraction of unique TCRs that were SARS-CoV-2-associated, whereas depth meant the fraction of total T cells that were SARS-CoV-2-associated. Using the MIRA data, each spike-specific TCR was assigned both to the spike region to which the TCR was reactive and to a CD4 or CD8 class. Log10-transformed breadth and depth values were compared by one-way ANOVA with Sidak's multiple comparisons tests. The table was pulled from immuneACCESS by TCRdb, which kept in-frame rearrangements only. Such tables lose some clones; where checked, under half of the loss comes from unresolved V genes, and the rest has no known cause. V and J calls and clone size are given by that table; D and trimming were obtained from the DNA. For this sample the table gives 120,000 or so clones, of which approximately 84% were detected only once. The ten largest clones take up 7.7% of the sample.

This sample's time point label indicates: baseline before first vaccination. Vaccinee samples were obtained from the UK trials COV001 and COV002, which included a single-blind randomized controlled phase 2/3 trial of AZD1222 (ChAdOx1 nCoV-19) in healthy adults. For TCRbeta chain sequencing, PBMC samples from trial participants were taken at day 0 and at day 28 after the second dose. Sequencing was performed on peripheral blood, taken on day 0 of AZD1222 vaccination. This chain is built from TRBV27 and TRBJ1-2; a stretch of 8 junction bases matches TRBD1. This clonotype was obtained from an adult in good health. CDR3 region: CASSRTGTDGYTF. DNA sequence: TGTGCCAGCAGTCGGACAGGGACGGATGGCTACACCTTC.